One and the same sample provided the 25 T cell receptor beta chains below, sequenced in a study of spatial heterogeneity in lung cancer. Broader study findings: In tumors, expanded intratumoral alpha and beta TCR counts tracked mutation counts.

TCRdb itself ran the 5' RACE reads through MiXCR, one entry per CDR3 protein. The sample includes about 13,000 distinct CDR3 sequences, about 5.6% of them seen just once. No antigens are known for them. The time point here: sample taken at primary tumor resection. This specimen consisted of lung tumor tissue, obtained at surgery. Receptors originate from a female donor with early-stage non-small cell lung cancer.

This clonotype is classed as medium-sized. CDR3 in amino acids: CASSVWAGELFF. The CDR3 region has the DNA TGTGCCAGCAGCGTATGGGCCGGGGAGCTGTTTTTT. The chain joins TRBV7-9 to TRBJ2-2; D call uncertain. Germline V CDR1 and CDR2: SEHNR, FQNEAQ (reference sequence). This CDR3 spans 12 amino acids. Trimming removed 5 bases at V and 6 bases at J, with 7 bases between.

This clonotype was counted at least ten times. The chain carries TRBV6-5 and TRBJ1-1; D ambiguous. V was clipped by 0 bases and J by 3 bases, with 8 bases between them. Germline lookup yields CDR1 MNHEY and CDR2 SVGAGI. The CDR3 runs 14 residues. This CDR3 is CASSYSFRDTEAFF. The CDR3 nucleotides are TGTGCCAGCAGTTACTCGTTCCGGGACACTGAAGCTTTCTTT.

This clonotype ranks as medium-sized (0.01 to 0.1%). V gene TRBV11-2 combines with J gene TRBJ2-3, with D possibly being TRBD1 or TRBD2 (6 bases each). There are 16 residues in the CDR3. Per the germline V gene, CDR1 is SGHAT and CDR2 is FQNNGV. With 0 bases removed from V and 5 bases from J, the gap between germline ends came to 15 bases. Here the CDR3 DNA reads TGTGCCAGCAGCTTAGAAGTGGGGGGCCGGGGAGATACGCAGTATTTT. Translating gives CASSLEVGGRGDTQYF.

This clonotype has at least ten counts. The junction departs from the called germline gene at one end, perhaps through a read error. J is TRBJ2-5 and V is TRBV28; D ambiguous. In germline, CDR1 is MDHEN, CDR2 SYDVKM. The CDR3 spans 12 residues. The CDR3 nucleotides are TGTGCCAGCAGCTTCAGACAAGAGGCCCAGTACTTC. Translated, it gives CASSFRQEAQYF.

This clonotype has a count of ten or more. The gene calls are TRBV18 and TRBJ1-2, with 9 bases that match TRBD1. The V segment lost 4 bases and the J segment 4 bases; nucleotides outside the gene matches: 7. The germline V gene encodes CDR1 KGHSH and CDR2 LQKENI. There are 15 residues in the CDR3. The CDR3 nucleotides are TGTGCCAGCTCACTTGGGGACAGGGTCGGCTATGGCTACACCTTC. Translated: CASSLGDRVGYGYTF.

In this sample, this clonotype turned up many times. The gene calls are TRBV7-9 and TRBJ2-3, with a weak D call TRBD2 (5 bases). The CDR3 is made up of 16 amino acids. Germline loops: CDR1 SEHNR, CDR2 FQNEAQ (reference sequence). V gave up 3 bases and J gave up 0 bases, with 13 bases separating them. CDR3: CASSFGVAGSTDTQYF. The DNA of the CDR3 is TGTGCCAGCAGCTTCGGGGTAGCCGGGAGCACAGATACGCAGTATTTT.

The table lists this clonotype with many counts. The rearrangement links TRBV4-3 to TRBJ2-1; tentatively, D is TRBD2 (5 bases). Germline-derived CDR1 and CDR2 are LGHNA and YSLEER. The CDR3 spans 15 residues. V was cut by 0 bases and J by 4 bases, with 10 bases left in between. The CDR3 DNA follows: TGCGCCAGCAGCCAAGAGGGTAGCGAATACAATGAGCAGTTCTTC. This translates into CASSQEGSEYNEQFF.

Relative to its sample, this clonotype is medium-sized. This chain connects TRBV6-1 to TRBJ2-2, with D hard to call. The V gene's germline CDR1 is MNHNS and CDR2 SASEGT. Deletions cut 4 bases from V and 1 base from J, with 7 bases between. This CDR3 is built from 14 residues. CDR3 sequence: CASSGRQNTGELFF. Written as DNA, the CDR3 is TGTGCCAGCAGTGGCAGACAGAACACCGGGGAGCTGTTTTTT.

This clonotype was seen many times. The rearrangement uses TRBV7-9 and TRBJ2-3, with D perhaps matching TRBD1 (5 bases). From germline, CDR1 is SEHNR and CDR2 FQNEAQ (reference sequence). The CDR3 extends over 13 amino acids. The V end was cut by 5 bases, the J end by 0 bases, with 6 bases between. This CDR3 reads CASSRQSTDTQYF. CDR3 sequence (DNA): TGTGCCAGCAGCCGACAGAGCACAGATACGCAGTATTTT.

This clonotype was counted many times. V usage is TRBV7-9 and J usage is TRBJ1-1, with D perhaps TRBD1 (5 bases). The CDR3 is 15 amino acids. Per germline, CDR1 SEHNR and CDR2 FQNEAQ (reference sequence). The germline V and J ends were trimmed by 5 bases and 3 bases, with 16 bases remaining between them. CDR3 region: CASSPRGGWDTEAFF. CDR3 DNA sequence: TGTGCCAGCAGCCCCCGTGGGGGATGGGACACTGAAGCTTTCTTT.

This clonotype has at least ten counts. The chain links TRBV15 to TRBJ1-5; a possible D gene is TRBD1 (5 bases). The V gene's germline CDR1 is LNHNV and CDR2 YYDKDF (reference sequence). V was trimmed by 0 bases and J by 7 bases, leaving 13 bases between them. The CDR3 runs to 15 residues. The CDR3 loop reads CATSRDPGQGQPQHF. In nucleotides, the CDR3 is TGTGCCACCAGCAGAGATCCCGGACAAGGGCAGCCCCAGCATTTT.

By proportion, this clonotype is medium-sized. The V call is TRBV28, the J call TRBJ1-2, with TRBD1 matching over 7 bases. With V trimmed by 6 bases and J by 2 bases, 3 bases remained unmatched. Germline V gene sequence: CDR1 MDHEN, CDR2 SYDVKM. There are 13 residues in the CDR3. The CDR3: CASRDRANYGYTF. The DNA for the CDR3 is TGTGCCAGCAGAGACAGGGCCAACTATGGCTACACCTTC.

This clonotype was counted ten times or more. The V call is TRBV3-1, the J call TRBJ2-5; D might be TRBD2 (6 bases). Germline values: CDR1 LGHDT, CDR2 YNNKEL (reference sequence). V was pared by 0 bases and J by 2 bases, with 22 bases between. The CDR3 consists of 19 residues. CDR3 region: CASSQEALSELAPQETQYF. The CDR3 nucleotides are TGTGCCAGCAGCCAAGAGGCGTTATCTGAGCTAGCGCCGCAAGAGACCCAGTACTTC.

This clonotype was seen ten or more times. The chain joins TRBV3-1 to TRBJ1-1; D not resolved. Germline CDR1 and CDR2: LGHDT and YNNKEL (reference sequence). The length of the CDR3 is 12 residues. The V end was cut by 4 bases, the J end by 4 bases, with 7 bases between. The CDR3 nucleotides read TGTGCCAGCAGCCGTTTGGGCACTGAAGCTTTCTTT. Residues: CASSRLGTEAFF.

There are many counts of this clonotype. V gene TRBV3-1 combines with J gene TRBJ1-1; D uncertain. Per the germline V gene, CDR1 is LGHDT and CDR2 is YNNKEL (reference sequence). There are 14 residues in the CDR3. With 4 bases removed from V and 5 bases from J, the gap between germline ends came to 14 bases. The CDR3 nucleotides are TGTGCCAGCAGCCGTACCTCACGCACGACTGAAGCTTTCTTT. This codes for CASSRTSRTTEAFF.

This clonotype was seen ten or more times. This chain connects TRBV7-6 to TRBJ2-7, with 7 nucleotides matching TRBD1. With 1 base clipped from V and 2 bases from J, the junction kept 5 bases outside the gene matches. Germline V gene sequence: CDR1 SGHVS, CDR2 FNYEAQ. This CDR3 has 15 residues. The CDR3 region is CASSLGDSSAYEQYF. CDR3 sequence (DNA): TGTGCCAGCAGCTTAGGGGACAGTTCCGCCTACGAGCAGTACTTC.

This clonotype was observed at least ten times. The chain has TRBV6-2 or TRBV6-3 and TRBJ2-5; 14 bases fit TRBD2. The CDR3 has 16 amino acids. In germline, CDR1 is MNHEY, CDR2 SVGEGT. V trimming: 6 bases; J trimming: 2 bases; junction bases outside the gene matches: 5. The CDR3 region has the DNA TGTGCCAGCAGCAGAGGACTAGCGGGGGGACAAGAGACCCAGTACTTC. Its translation is CASSRGLAGGQETQYF.

Ten or more counts support this clonotype. The chain joins TRBV11-2 to TRBJ2-2; D tentatively fits TRBD1 or TRBD2 (7 bases each). CDR1 is SGHAT and CDR2 is FQNNGV in the germline V gene. V was shortened by 5 bases and J by 1 base, with 11 bases between the two germline ends. This CDR3 has 15 residues. The CDR3 region is CASSQGGWNTGELFF. The CDR3 DNA sequence: TGTGCCAGCAGCCAGGGGGGGTGGAACACCGGGGAGCTGTTTTTT.

This clonotype was detected many times. V gene TRBV20-1 combines with J gene TRBJ1-1; TRBD1 matches 8 bases. CDR1 is DFQATT and CDR2 is SNEGSKA in the germline V gene (reference sequence). J lost 11 bases, V lost 6 bases, and 23 bases had no gene match. The CDR3 totals 16 residues. The CDR3 protein is CSAKNNLGTGLRRAFF. The CDR3 coding sequence is TGCAGTGCCAAAAACAACCTGGGGACAGGCCTACGGAGGGCTTTCTTT.

In this sample, this clonotype turned up many times. The chain couples TRBV9 to TRBJ1-3; D is unresolved. V was shortened by 4 bases and J by 4 bases, with 9 bases between the two germline ends. In germline, CDR1 is SGDLS, CDR2 YYNGEE. The CDR3 runs to 13 residues. This CDR3 reads CASSRNWGNTIYF. Written as DNA, the CDR3 is TGTGCCAGCAGCCGAAATTGGGGAAACACCATATATTTT.

Many counts were recorded for this clonotype. V usage is TRBV20-1 and J usage is TRBJ2-1; 16 nucleotides line up with TRBD2. The V gene's germline CDR1 is DFQATT and CDR2 SNEGSKA (reference sequence). CDR3 length: 17 amino acids. The V gene end was trimmed by 6 bases and the J gene end by 12 bases; junction bases not matched to a gene: 17. The CDR3 bases are TGCAGTGCCGTGGGACTAGCGGGGGGGATGAAGAAGGTAGGGCAGTTCTTC. Encoded protein: CSAVGLAGGMKKVGQFF.

In its sample, this clonotype was seen many times. The V gene is TRBV13, the J gene TRBJ1-5; D call uncertain. V shed 0 bases and J shed 6 bases, with 9 bases lying between them. The CDR3 has 14 amino acids. Germline V gives CDR1 PRHDT, CDR2 FYEKMQ (reference sequence). The CDR3 region has the DNA TGTGCCAGCAGCTTAGGAGGGCCCTCTCAGCCCCAGCATTTT. This sequence encodes CASSLGGPSQPQHF.

This clonotype was found many times. The rearrangement uses TRBV6-1 and TRBJ1-1, with TRBD1 matching over 7 bases. The J segment lost 4 bases and the V segment lost 5 bases, leaving 10 bases of the junction unmatched. There are 15 residues in the CDR3. The germline V gene has CDR1 MNHNS and CDR2 SASEGT. This CDR3 reads CASSPILRQGTEAFF. For the CDR3, the DNA is TGTGCCAGCAGTCCAATTTTGAGACAGGGCACTGAAGCTTTCTTT.

This clonotype was counted ten times or more. CDR3 amino acids: CAISERGARANVLTF. The DNA of the CDR3 is TGTGCCATCAGTGAGCGGGGGGCCAGGGCCAACGTCCTGACTTTC. The rearrangement uses TRBV10-3 and TRBJ2-6; maybe TRBD2 (7 bases). Trimming took off 2 bases at V and 5 bases at J, with 10 bases between the two ends. CDR1 is ENHRY, CDR2 SYGVKD, per germline. This CDR3 region has 15 residues.

This clonotype showed up many times. The chain couples TRBV2 to TRBJ2-2; a weak D match, TRBD1 (5 bases). The CDR3 consists of 13 residues. Per germline, CDR1 SNHLY and CDR2 FYNNEI. V was shortened by 4 bases and J by 8 bases, with 11 bases between the two germline ends. The chain's CDR3 is CASSGRAGGELFF. Here the CDR3 DNA reads TGTGCCAGCAGTGGCAGGGCCGGGGGGGAGCTGTTTTTT.